Listed below are T cell receptor beta chains from one sample, sequenced in a study of blood T cell repertoires in COVID-19. The protocol was immunoSEQ multiplex PCR, while the TCRdb copy is restricted to in-frame clones and leaves out a portion. This table has over 200,000 clones, about 90% appearing once. Input material: peripheral blood. These receptors came from a woman in her sixties or seventies with acute or convalescent COVID-19. CDR3s include the opening cysteine and the closing phenylalanine or tryptophan. Fields, in order: CDR3 protein, CDR3 DNA, J gene, clone size, D gene, V gene. The D gene is left open where the match is weak. Size is stated for part of the rows, as once, few or many counts, or as a class when the clone is expanded.

CDR3 protein: CAWSVSGGRMETQYF; CDR3 DNA: TGTGCCTGGAGTGTATCCGGAGGGAGGATGGAGACCCAGTACTTC; J gene: TRBJ2-5; clone size: once; D gene: .; V gene: TRBV30
CDR3 protein: CASSRELAGVPGELFF; CDR3 DNA: TGTGCCAGCAGCCGGGAACTAGCGGGAGTTCCCGGGGAGCTGTTTTTT; J gene: TRBJ2-2; clone size: .; D gene: TRBD2; V gene: TRBV11-2
CDR3 protein: CASRATGAPLHF; CDR3 DNA: TGTGCCAGCAGAGCGACAGGGGCTCCCCTCCACTTT; J gene: TRBJ1-6; clone size: .; D gene: TRBD1; V gene: TRBV6-5
CDR3 protein: CASSLDGETGNTIYF; CDR3 DNA: TGTGCCAGCAGCTTAGATGGAGAAACTGGAAACACCATATATTTT; J gene: TRBJ1-3; clone size: .; D gene: .; V gene: TRBV11-2
CDR3 protein: CASSPSLAGGGNEQFF; CDR3 DNA: TGTGCCAGCAGCCCCTCCCTAGCGGGAGGGGGTAATGAGCAGTTCTTC; J gene: TRBJ2-1; clone size: .; D gene: TRBD2; V gene: TRBV5-4
CDR3 protein: CASSESGDVADTQYF; CDR3 DNA: TGTGCCAGCAGTGAAAGCGGGGATGTGGCAGATACGCAGTATTTT; J gene: TRBJ2-3; clone size: once; D gene: TRBD2; V gene: TRBV25-1
CDR3 protein: CASSPGTSGIYEQYF; CDR3 DNA: TGCGCCAGCAGCCCGGGGACTAGCGGGATCTACGAGCAGTACTTC; J gene: TRBJ2-7; clone size: .; D gene: TRBD2; V gene: TRBV10-1
CDR3 protein: CASREEGGTQPQHF; CDR3 DNA: TGTGCCAGCAGGGAGGAGGGAGGTACTCAGCCCCAGCATTTT; J gene: TRBJ1-5; clone size: .; D gene: .; V gene: TRBV2
CDR3 protein: CASSFQGAGANVLTF; CDR3 DNA: TGTGCCAGCAGCTTCCAGGGGGCTGGGGCCAACGTCCTGACTTTC; J gene: TRBJ2-6; clone size: .; D gene: TRBD1; V gene: TRBV7-2
CDR3 protein: CASSSSGTGGIPQETQYF; CDR3 DNA: TGCGCCAGCAGCTCTTCCGGGACAGGGGGGATACCCCAAGAGACCCAGTACTTC; J gene: TRBJ2-5; clone size: .; D gene: TRBD1; V gene: TRBV4-1
CDR3 protein: CASSPKGVSHEQFF; CDR3 DNA: TGTGCCAGCAGCCCCAAGGGGGTTAGCCATGAGCAGTTCTTC; J gene: TRBJ2-1; clone size: .; D gene: .; V gene: TRBV7-9
CDR3 protein: CATGRRVYGYTF; CDR3 DNA: TGTGCCACCGGCCGACGGGTCTATGGCTACACCTTC; J gene: TRBJ1-2; clone size: .; D gene: .; V gene: TRBV24-1
CDR3 protein: CASSLWAGRQETQYF; CDR3 DNA: TGTGCCAGCAGTTTATGGGCAGGGAGGCAAGAGACCCAGTACTTC; J gene: TRBJ2-5; clone size: .; D gene: .; V gene: TRBV27
CDR3 protein: CASSFAGINQPQHF; CDR3 DNA: TGTGCCAGCAGTTTCGCAGGGATCAATCAGCCCCAGCATTTT; J gene: TRBJ1-5; clone size: .; D gene: .; V gene: TRBV28
CDR3 protein: CASSPPEGPGEKLFF; CDR3 DNA: TGTGCCAGCTCACCACCGGAGGGGCCCGGAGAAAAACTGTTTTTT; J gene: TRBJ1-4; clone size: .; D gene: .; V gene: TRBV18
CDR3 protein: CASSLSRSSEQFF; CDR3 DNA: TGTGCCAGCAGCTTAAGCCGGTCATCTGAGCAGTTCTTC; J gene: TRBJ2-1; clone size: .; D gene: .; V gene: TRBV7-2
CDR3 protein: CASSEKREGWETQYF; CDR3 DNA: TGTGCCAGCAGTGAAAAGCGGGAGGGCTGGGAGACCCAGTACTTC; J gene: TRBJ2-5; clone size: few; D gene: TRBD2; V gene: TRBV6-4
CDR3 protein: CASSTGGNMDEKLFF; CDR3 DNA: TGTGCCAGTAGTACGGGGGGCAACATGGATGAAAAACTGTTTTTT; J gene: TRBJ1-4; clone size: .; D gene: .; V gene: TRBV19
CDR3 protein: CASSYSRDNKGAFF; CDR3 DNA: TGTGCCAGCAGTTACTCGAGGGACAACAAGGGGGCTTTCTTT; J gene: TRBJ1-1; clone size: .; D gene: .; V gene: TRBV6-5
CDR3 protein: CASIQGMSNQPQHF; CDR3 DNA: TGTGCCAGCATACAGGGGATGAGCAATCAGCCCCAGCATTTT; J gene: TRBJ1-5; clone size: .; D gene: TRBD1; V gene: TRBV6-5
CDR3 protein: CASSSSPAGGYTF; CDR3 DNA: TGTGCCAGTAGTTCCTCACCGGCGGGGGGCTACACCTTC; J gene: TRBJ1-2; clone size: .; D gene: .; V gene: TRBV19
CDR3 protein: CASSPQGSGNTIYF; CDR3 DNA: TGTGCCAGCAGTCCACAGGGGAGTGGAAACACCATATATTTT; J gene: TRBJ1-3; clone size: .; D gene: TRBD1; V gene: TRBV6-5
CDR3 protein: CASKGQGTNNQPQHF; CDR3 DNA: TGTGCCAGCAAAGGACAGGGGACAAACAATCAGCCCCAGCATTTT; J gene: TRBJ1-5; clone size: .; D gene: TRBD1; V gene: TRBV2
CDR3 protein: CASSLAGGFNEQFF; CDR3 DNA: TGTGCCAGCAGTTTAGCGGGAGGGTTCAATGAGCAGTTCTTC; J gene: TRBJ2-1; clone size: .; D gene: TRBD2; V gene: TRBV6-6
CDR3 protein: CASSLVGGASPLHF; CDR3 DNA: TGTGCCAGCAGCTTGGTCGGAGGGGCGTCACCCCTCCACTTT; J gene: TRBJ1-6; clone size: .; D gene: .; V gene: TRBV5-5
CDR3 protein: CASSLARKNYGYTF; CDR3 DNA: TGTGCCAGTAGTTTGGCCAGGAAAAACTATGGCTACACCTTC; J gene: TRBJ1-2; clone size: .; D gene: .; V gene: TRBV19
CDR3 protein: CASSYPQGGSYEQYF; CDR3 DNA: TGTGCCAGCAGCTATCCCCAGGGGGGATCCTACGAGCAGTACTTC; J gene: TRBJ2-7; clone size: .; D gene: .; V gene: TRBV13
CDR3 protein: CASSRVSGYGYTF; CDR3 DNA: TGTGCCAGCAGCCGGGTAAGCGGCTATGGCTACACCTTC; J gene: TRBJ1-2; clone size: .; D gene: .; V gene: TRBV7-9
CDR3 protein: CASSLGQGFNEQYF; CDR3 DNA: TGTGCCAGCAGTCTCGGACAGGGATTTAACGAGCAGTACTTC; J gene: TRBJ2-7; clone size: .; D gene: TRBD1; V gene: TRBV5-4
CDR3 protein: CASSPFVAGGSYEQYF; CDR3 DNA: TGTGCCAGCAGCCCCTTCGTTGCGGGAGGTTCCTACGAGCAGTACTTC; J gene: TRBJ2-7; clone size: .; D gene: TRBD2; V gene: TRBV28
CDR3 protein: CASSKNSLAGGYNEQFF; CDR3 DNA: TGTGCCAGTAGTAAAAACTCCTTAGCGGGAGGCTACAATGAGCAGTTCTTC; J gene: TRBJ2-1; clone size: .; D gene: TRBD2; V gene: TRBV19
CDR3 protein: CASSSERGNIQYF; CDR3 DNA: TGTGCCAGCAGTTCGGAAAGGGGAAACATTCAGTACTTC; J gene: TRBJ2-4; clone size: .; D gene: .; V gene: TRBV12-3/TRBV12-4
CDR3 protein: CASSSGQPNTEAFF; CDR3 DNA: TGTGCCAGCAGCTCGGGACAACCGAACACTGAAGCTTTCTTT; J gene: TRBJ1-1; clone size: .; D gene: .; V gene: TRBV7-6
CDR3 protein: CASGRNREITEAFF; CDR3 DNA: TGTGCCAGTGGGAGGAATCGGGAGATCACTGAAGCTTTCTTT; J gene: TRBJ1-1; clone size: once; D gene: .; V gene: TRBV19
CDR3 protein: CASSLTGGSSTEAFF; CDR3 DNA: TGTGCCAGCAGTCTTACAGGGGGCTCATCGACTGAAGCTTTCTTT; J gene: TRBJ1-1; clone size: .; D gene: TRBD1; V gene: TRBV28
CDR3 protein: CASSAVGELFF; CDR3 DNA: TGTGCCAGCAGCGCGGTCGGGGAGCTGTTTTTT; J gene: TRBJ2-2; clone size: once; D gene: .; V gene: TRBV7-9
CDR3 protein: CASSLGAGGADTQYF; CDR3 DNA: TGTGCCAGCAGCTTAGGAGCGGGGGGTGCAGATACGCAGTATTTT; J gene: TRBJ2-3; clone size: .; D gene: TRBD2; V gene: TRBV13
CDR3 protein: CASSPPGGSGGAGQFF; CDR3 DNA: TGTGCCAGCAGCCCACCGGGTGGTAGCGGGGGGGCAGGGCAGTTCTTC; J gene: TRBJ2-1; clone size: .; D gene: TRBD2; V gene: TRBV7-9
CDR3 protein: CASSPLLTGGNTIYF; CDR3 DNA: TGTGCCAGCTCACCCCTCTTAACAGGGGGAAACACCATATATTTT; J gene: TRBJ1-3; clone size: .; D gene: .; V gene: TRBV18
CDR3 protein: CAINPGSWDNEQFF; CDR3 DNA: TGTGCCATCAATCCAGGCTCCTGGGACAATGAGCAGTTCTTC; J gene: TRBJ2-1; clone size: .; D gene: .; V gene: TRBV10-3
CDR3 protein: CASSLSGSYGYTF; CDR3 DNA: TGTGCCAGCAGCTTATCAGGCAGCTATGGCTACACCTTC; J gene: TRBJ1-2; clone size: .; D gene: .; V gene: TRBV11-2
CDR3 protein: CASSRLLATSYEQYF; CDR3 DNA: TGTGCCAGCAGTCGTTTACTAGCAACTTCCTACGAGCAGTACTTC; J gene: TRBJ2-7; clone size: .; D gene: .; V gene: TRBV6-2/TRBV6-3
CDR3 protein: CASSQPQGDTGGYTF; CDR3 DNA: TGTGCCAGCAGCCAACCTCAGGGGGATACGGGCGGCTACACCTTC; J gene: TRBJ1-2; clone size: .; D gene: TRBD1; V gene: TRBV7-9
CDR3 protein: CASSSRQGKPQHF; CDR3 DNA: TGTGCCAGCAGCTCCCGACAGGGGAAGCCCCAGCATTTT; J gene: TRBJ1-5; clone size: .; D gene: TRBD1; V gene: TRBV5-5
CDR3 protein: CAWTRTGAGTQYF; CDR3 DNA: TGTGCCTGGACCAGGACAGGGGCCGGAACCCAGTACTTC; J gene: TRBJ2-5; clone size: .; D gene: TRBD1; V gene: TRBV30
CDR3 protein: CASSADYVLAGAFWDEQFF; CDR3 DNA: TGCGCCAGCAGCGCGGACTACGTCTTAGCGGGAGCCTTTTGGGATGAGCAGTTCTTC; J gene: TRBJ2-1; clone size: .; D gene: TRBD2; V gene: TRBV5-1
CDR3 protein: CASSIPRTGWSTEAFF; CDR3 DNA: TGTGCCAGTAGTATACCTCGGACAGGGTGGAGCACTGAAGCTTTCTTT; J gene: TRBJ1-1; clone size: .; D gene: TRBD1; V gene: TRBV19
CDR3 protein: CAISAGATDTQYF; CDR3 DNA: TGTGCCATTTCAGCGGGGGCCACAGATACGCAGTATTTT; J gene: TRBJ2-3; clone size: .; D gene: TRBD2; V gene: TRBV19
CDR3 protein: CASSYAGETQYF; CDR3 DNA: TGTGCCAGCAGTTACGCGGGAGAGACCCAGTACTTC; J gene: TRBJ2-5; clone size: .; D gene: .; V gene: TRBV6-2/TRBV6-3
CDR3 protein: CASSLETAAYGYTF; CDR3 DNA: TGTGCCAGCAGCTTGGAGACAGCAGCCTATGGCTACACCTTC; J gene: TRBJ1-2; clone size: .; D gene: .; V gene: TRBV11-1